This T cell receptor (beta chain) emerged from a study of blood T cell repertoires in COVID-19. Study summary: Italy, Spain and the United States were the sources of the convalescent and acute COVID-19 samples. T cells, B-cell-depleted T cells, or PBMCs provided the cDNA or gDNA that served as material.

The germline V and J ends were trimmed by 5 bases and 4 bases, with 17 bases remaining between them. The CDR3 sequence is 15 residues long. CDR1 and CDR2 from the germline V gene are MNHEY and SVGAGI. This clone was seen a few times. Original processing methods: Using reference gene primer amplification, nucleated cell counts were estimated. Assay: immunoSEQ multiplex PCR; the TCRdb copy retains only in-frame clones and omits some. V and J calls and clone size are given by that table; D and trimming were obtained from the DNA. The profile shows about 78,000 clones, roughly 86% of them singletons. This rearrangement joins TRBV6-5 to TRBJ1-1, with D unclear. The clonotype originates from a woman aged 60-75 years with acute or convalescent COVID-19. Sequenced sample: peripheral blood. CDR3: CASSPYPGSSTEAFF. CDR3 nucleotide sequence: TGTGCCAGCAGTCCTTACCCTGGTTCGAGCACTGAAGCTTTCTTT.